What follows are 7 T cell receptor beta chains derived from one specimen sequenced in a study of shared clonotypes between healthy human individuals. Generated by immunoSEQ multiplex PCR, the TCRdb table keeps only in-frame clones and is missing some. Here the sample spans around 2.1 million clones, nearly 97% being singletons. Sequenced sample: naive CD4+ T cells sorted from blood. Documented subset: CD45RA+ positively selected. The receptors here all came from a man between 18 and 35 years old in good health.

V usage is TRBV30 and J usage is TRBJ2-2; 11 nucleotides line up with TRBD2. CDR3 length: 14 amino acids. Germline V gene data show CDR1 as GTSNPN and CDR2 as SVGIG (reference sequence). The J segment lost 6 bases and the V segment lost 5 bases, leaving 5 bases of the junction unmatched. The CDR3 loop is CAWSTSGGPGELFF. CDR3 coding DNA: TGTGCCTGGTCCACTAGCGGGGGACCCGGGGAGCTGTTTTTT.

V and J are TRBV4-1 and TRBJ1-3; D is unclear. V was shortened by 2 bases and J by 5 bases, with 10 bases between the two germline ends. Germline V lookup: CDR1 MGHRA, CDR2 YSYEKL. The CDR3 length is 14 residues. This chain's CDR3 is CASSQNDYRNTIYF. DNA of the CDR3: TGCGCCAGCAGCCAAAACGACTACCGAAACACCATATATTTT.

The chain joins TRBV30 to TRBJ2-7, with 8 bases identical to TRBD1. The CDR3 covers 13 residues. Germline V gene sequence: CDR1 GTSNPN, CDR2 SVGIG (reference sequence). Losses at the gene ends were 3 bases for V and 4 bases for J; bases not matched to a gene: 5. The CDR3 spells CAWRDREGYEQYF. The CDR3, as DNA: TGTGCCTGGAGGGACAGGGAAGGGTACGAGCAGTACTTC.

This chain uses TRBV10-3 with TRBJ2-3; no firm D call. CDR1 and CDR2 from the germline V gene are ENHRY and SYGVKD. The CDR3 loop spans 17 amino acids. V lost 0 bases, J lost 4 bases, and 17 bases lay in between. The CDR3 sequence is CAISESKSTRLADTQYF. CDR3 nucleotide sequence: TGTGCCATCAGTGAGTCAAAAAGCACGAGACTTGCAGATACGCAGTATTTT.

V usage is TRBV28 and J usage is TRBJ1-6; 8 nucleotides align to TRBD1. CDR3 size: 17 residues. Germline values: CDR1 MDHEN, CDR2 SYDVKM. V gave up 6 bases and J gave up 2 bases; unmatched junction bases: 9. CDR3 nucleotide sequence: TGTGCCAGCAGCTTCGTGGACAGGGACCCCTATAATTCACCCCTCCACTTT. It encodes CASSFVDRDPYNSPLHF.

This chain links TRBV6-5 with TRBJ2-1; 8 positions match TRBD1. The germline V gene encodes CDR1 MNHEY and CDR2 SVGAGI. This CDR3 is 12 amino acids long. With 11 bases clipped from V and 4 bases from J, the junction kept 4 bases outside the gene matches. CDR3 nucleotides: TGTGCCGTCCAGGGGGCTTACAATGAGCAGTTCTTC. Translating it yields CAVQGAYNEQFF.

The V gene is TRBV28, the J gene TRBJ1-3, with a tentative D call TRBD1 (5 bases). The V and J ends lost 6 bases and 3 bases respectively, with 15 bases between them. Germline V gene sequence: CDR1 MDHEN, CDR2 SYDVKM. This CDR3 is 15 amino acids long. The chain's CDR3 is CASSPGEGYGNTIYF. CDR3 nucleotide sequence: TGTGCCAGCAGCCCCGGGGAGGGGTATGGAAACACCATATATTTT.